This TCR beta chain was retrieved from a study of blood T cell repertoires in COVID-19. About the research overall: Nucleic acid was either cDNA or gDNA, and it came from T cells, B-cell-depleted T cells, or PBMCs.

Profiling relied on immunoSEQ multiplex PCR, and the TCRdb table lists in-frame clones only, not all of them. This table holds 320,000 or so clones, about 88% found once. The V end was cut by 0 bases, the J end by 7 bases, with 12 bases between. CDR3 length equals 15 residues. Germline assignment: CDR1 SEHNR and CDR2 FQNEAQ (reference sequence). Recovered status in Cohort 3 required two negative PCRs, clearance, or symptom resolution. V is TRBV7-9 and J is TRBJ2-2; tentatively, D is TRBD1 (6 bases). The sample consisted of PBMCs or T cells enriched from blood (not recorded which). This TCR was recovered from a woman aged 30 to 39 who had recovered from COVID-19. CDR3: CASSLAWGLSGELFF. Written as DNA, the CDR3 is TGTGCCAGCAGCTTAGCGTGGGGGCTCAGCGGGGAGCTGTTTTTT. Filled out from reference TRBV7-9 and TRBJ2-2, the complete variable domain reads DTGVSQNPRHKITKRGQNVTFRCDPISEHNRLYWYRQTLGQGPEFLTYFQNEAQLEKSRLLSDRFSAERPKGSFSTLEIQRTEQGDSAMYLCASSLAWGLSGELFFGEGSRLTVL.